This TCR beta chain was sequenced in a study of regulatory and conventional T cells in RAG deficiency. Study results and limitations: In Omenn syndrome, Treg and Tconv repertoires overlapped >90%. Shannon entropy fell and Simpson indices rose in RAG-deficient patients. These Omenn syndrome Treg sorts may hold peripherally activated cells instead.

Genomic DNA came from blood regulatory T cells gated CD4+ CD25-high CD127-low. Notes on this clone: Its antigen is undetermined.

This CDR3 spans 11 amino acids. V lost 5 bases and J 3 bases, leaving 5 bases between the germline ends. Germline lookup yields CDR1 MNHNS and CDR2 SASEGT. This table comes from immunoSEQ multiplex PCR, and its TCRdb copy is limited to in-frame clones, with some not included. In the table there are about 28,000 clones, around 90% of which are singletons. The same data also contributed to another study, on regulatory T cells. That paper notes: Primers: 52 TRBV forward and 13 TRBJ reverse. Skewed V and J usage and few unique V-J pairs marked patient repertoires, most in Tregs.

This chain connects TRBV6-1 to TRBJ2-7, with no clear D. Specimen: Tregs sorted from blood. The sequence derives from a human donor in good health. CDR3 DNA sequence: TGTGCCAGCAGTCCTAGCTACGAGCAGTACTTC. It translates to CASSPSYEQYF.